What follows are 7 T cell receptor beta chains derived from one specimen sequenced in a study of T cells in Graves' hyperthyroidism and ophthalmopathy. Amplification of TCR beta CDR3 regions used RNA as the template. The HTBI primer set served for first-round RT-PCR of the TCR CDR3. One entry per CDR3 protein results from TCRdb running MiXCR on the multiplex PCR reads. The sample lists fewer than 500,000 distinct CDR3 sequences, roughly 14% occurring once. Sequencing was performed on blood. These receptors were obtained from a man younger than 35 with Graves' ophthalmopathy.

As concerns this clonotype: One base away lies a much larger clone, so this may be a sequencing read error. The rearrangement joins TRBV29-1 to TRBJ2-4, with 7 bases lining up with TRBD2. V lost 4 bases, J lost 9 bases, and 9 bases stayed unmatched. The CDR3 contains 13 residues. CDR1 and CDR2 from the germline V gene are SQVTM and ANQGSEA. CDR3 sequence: CSVGEGPGGIQYF. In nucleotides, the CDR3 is TGCAGCGTTGGGGAGGGGCCGGGTGGCATTCAGTACTTC.

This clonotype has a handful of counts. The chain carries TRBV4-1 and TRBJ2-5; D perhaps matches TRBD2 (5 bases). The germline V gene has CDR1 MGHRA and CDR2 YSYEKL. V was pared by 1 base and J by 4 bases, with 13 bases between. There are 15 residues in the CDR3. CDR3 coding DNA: TGCGCCAGCAGCCAAGGTCTGAGCGGCGGAGAGACCCAGTACTTC. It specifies CASSQGLSGGETQYF.

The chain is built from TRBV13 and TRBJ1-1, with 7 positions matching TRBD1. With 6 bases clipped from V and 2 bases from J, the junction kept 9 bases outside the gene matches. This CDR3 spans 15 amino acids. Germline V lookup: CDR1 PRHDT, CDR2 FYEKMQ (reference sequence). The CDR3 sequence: CASRGLGTVNTEAFF. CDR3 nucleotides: TGTGCCAGCAGGGGATTGGGGACAGTTAACACTGAAGCTTTCTTT.

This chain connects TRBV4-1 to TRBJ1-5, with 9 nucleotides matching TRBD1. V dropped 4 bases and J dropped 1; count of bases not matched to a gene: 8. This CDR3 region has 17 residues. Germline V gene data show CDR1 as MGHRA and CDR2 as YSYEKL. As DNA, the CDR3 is TGCGCCAGCAGCCTAGAACAGGGGGCCCTGAGCAATCAGCCCCAGCATTTT. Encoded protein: CASSLEQGALSNQPQHF.

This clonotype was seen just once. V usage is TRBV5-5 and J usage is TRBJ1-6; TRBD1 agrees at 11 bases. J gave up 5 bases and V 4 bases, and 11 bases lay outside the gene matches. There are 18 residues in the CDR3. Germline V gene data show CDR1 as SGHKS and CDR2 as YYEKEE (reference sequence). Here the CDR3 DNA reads TGTGCCAGCAGCCATTCCCGGGACAGGGGGATTCATAATTCACCCCTCCACTTT. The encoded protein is CASSHSRDRGIHNSPLHF.

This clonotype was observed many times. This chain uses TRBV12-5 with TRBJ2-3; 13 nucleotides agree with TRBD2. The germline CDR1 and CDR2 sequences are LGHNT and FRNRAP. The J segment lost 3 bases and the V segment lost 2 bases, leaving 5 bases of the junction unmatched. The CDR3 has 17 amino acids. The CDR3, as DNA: TGTGCTAGTGGTTTGACTAGCGGGAGGGCCAGGACAGATACGCAGTATTTT. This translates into CASGLTSGRARTDTQYF.

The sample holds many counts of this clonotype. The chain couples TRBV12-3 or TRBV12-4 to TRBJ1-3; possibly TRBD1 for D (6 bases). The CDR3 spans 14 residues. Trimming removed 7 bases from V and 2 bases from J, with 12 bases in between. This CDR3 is CASNRDVAGNTIYF. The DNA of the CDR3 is TGTGCCAGCAACAGGGATGTCGCTGGAAACACCATATATTTT.